This T cell receptor beta chain came from a study of shared clonotypes between healthy human individuals. Produced via immunoSEQ multiplex PCR; TCRdb's table is partial and in-frame only. The data show 2 million to 2.5 million clones, 90% to 96% seen once. Germline V lookup: CDR1 SEHNR, CDR2 FQNEAQ (reference sequence). The V gene end was trimmed by 5 bases and the J gene end by 6 bases; junction bases not matched to a gene: 6. This CDR3 comprises 15 residues. This chain links TRBV7-9 with TRBJ2-1; TRBD2 matches 11 bases. The material sequenced was naive CD4+ T cells sorted from blood. Noted subset: CD45RA+ positively selected. This receptor was identified in a man between 18 and 35 years old in good health. DNA for the CDR3: TGTGCCAGCAGCGGCCTAGCGGGAGGAATCAATGAGCAGTTCTTC. Translating it yields CASSGLAGGINEQFF.